This T cell receptor (beta chain) appears in the sequencing data of a study of PD-L1 blockade in urothelial cancer. Study as a whole: Prior chemotherapy in patients spanned 0 to 3 regimens. Study conclusions and caveats: Clones that were tumor-associated expanded more in the blood of durable-benefit patients at 3 weeks.

As for time point: peripheral blood 6 weeks after treatment start. It was locally advanced or metastatic urothelial carcinoma that patients had. The table came from immunoSEQ multiplex PCR; TCRdb's copy has only in-frame clones and leaves some out. The sample consists of over 20,000 clones, around 91% of them appearing once. On this clone itself: Its specificity is unknown.

V lost 7 bases, J lost 3 bases, and 16 bases lay in between. The germline V gene has CDR1 MNHNS and CDR2 SASEGT. The CDR3 runs 15 residues. The rearrangement joins TRBV6-1 to TRBJ1-5; the D is unclear. The clonotype comes from a woman between 55 and 75 years old with urothelial cancer. This specimen was PBMCs, taken around atezolizumab (anti-PD-L1) treatment. CDR3 sequence reads: CASTNWRPNNQPQHF. In DNA form, the CDR3 reads TGTGCCAGCACCAACTGGAGACCGAACAATCAGCCCCAGCATTTT.